This is a list of T cell receptor beta chains from one sample in a study of T-cell reconstitution after alpha-beta-depleted transplantation in children. TCRdb reanalysed the PCR reads using MiXCR and keeps one entry per CDR3 protein. This sample has some 200,000 distinct CDR3 sequences, with approximately 14% found just once. The sequenced sample was PBMCs from the stem cell graft donor, obtained from the stem cell graft. Receptors were obtained from a human donor who donated a stem cell graft to a child with acute lymphoblastic leukemia. CDR3s include the opening cysteine and the closing phenylalanine or tryptophan. D genes are given only for firm matches. Expanded clones are given a class, and other clones once, few, many or no size at all.

TRBD1 | TRBJ1-2 | TRBV20-1 | NA | TGCAGTGCTAGAGCCTCTAGGACAGGGGATGGCTACACCTTC | CSARASRTGDGYTF
NA | TRBJ1-2 | TRBV5-4 | NA | TGTGCCAGCAGCTTGGAGCTGACGTCTGGCTACACCTTC | CASSLELTSGYTF
TRBD2 | TRBJ2-1 | TRBV5-4 | NA | TGTGCCAGCAGCCTAGCGGGCCTCGCCTCCAATGAGCAGTTCTTC | CASSLAGLASNEQFF
NA | TRBJ2-2 | TRBV29-1 | many | TGCAGCGTCCCCGGCAGGGGAGTCCCCGGGGAGCTGTTTTTT | CSVPGRGVPGELFF
NA | TRBJ1-1 | TRBV24-1 | many | TGTGCCACCAGTGAGGGACGGAAGAACACTGAAGCTTTCTTT | CATSEGRKNTEAFF
NA | TRBJ2-2 | TRBV4-2 | many | TGTGCCAGCAGCCTTACGGGAGAGGGCACCGGGGAGCTGTTTTTT | CASSLTGEGTGELFF
NA | TRBJ2-2 | TRBV11-2 | many | TGTGCCAGCAGCTCCCCCCGGTTCGGGAACACCGGGGAGCTGTTTTTT | CASSSPRFGNTGELFF
NA | TRBJ1-6 | TRBV12-3/TRBV12-4 | few | TGTGCCAGCAGTCCCCCGGGGGGCTATAATTCACCCCTCCACTTT | CASSPPGGYNSPLHF
TRBD1 | TRBJ2-5 | TRBV5-1 | many | TGCGCCAGCAGCTTCGAACAGGGGTGGGGAGAGACCCAGTACTTC | CASSFEQGWGETQYF
NA | TRBJ2-7 | TRBV20-1 | few | TGCAGTGCTGCTATGGGAGCAGGGGCTACAGGGGAGCAGTACTTC | CSAAMGAGATGEQYF
NA | TRBJ2-1 | TRBV11-3 | many | TGTGCCAGCAGCTCCCTTGGAGAGCAGTTCTTC | CASSSLGEQFF
NA | TRBJ1-5 | TRBV10-3 | few | TGTGCCAGTCCGCAAACGTATAGCAATCAGCCCCAGCATTTT | CASPQTYSNQPQHF
NA | TRBJ2-3 | TRBV7-8 | NA | TGTGCCAGCAGCTTAGCCAGGGTTGGGCCTTTTTCAGATACGCAGTATTTT | CASSLARVGPFSDTQYF
TRBD2 | TRBJ2-1 | TRBV20-1 | many | TGCAGTGCCATTCCTGGTGGGACTAGCGGCTACAATGAGCAGTTCTTC | CSAIPGGTSGYNEQFF
TRBD2 | TRBJ2-3 | TRBV6-5 | NA | TGTGCCAGCAGTTACTCGCTAGCGGGAACGACAGATACGCAGTATTTT | CASSYSLAGTTDTQYF
NA | TRBJ1-2 | TRBV5-4 | NA | TGTGCCAGCAGCTTTGGACAGACCTTGATCTATGGCTTTGGCAGGGAGGGCTACACCTTC | CASSFGQTLIYGFGREGYTF
TRBD1 | TRBJ2-7 | TRBV29-1 | few | TGCAGCGCTAGGACAGGAAGGGCCTACGAGCAGTACTTC | CSARTGRAYEQYF
NA | TRBJ2-1 | TRBV29-1 | many | TGCAGCGTTGAAGATTGGACCGAGAGCTCCTACAATGAGCAGTTCTTC | CSVEDWTESSYNEQFF
TRBD1 | TRBJ1-2 | TRBV27 | many | TGTGCCAGCAGTCAAGACAGGGGTAGGGGCTACACCTTC | CASSQDRGRGYTF
TRBD2 | TRBJ2-1 | TRBV18 | many | TGTGCCAGCTCACCGACCTTGCCACTAGCGGGAGGGGCAAATGAGCAGTTCTTC | CASSPTLPLAGGANEQFF
TRBD2 | TRBJ2-7 | TRBV6-1 | many | TGTGCCAGCATCTTAGCTAGCGGACCCTACGAGCAGTACTTC | CASILASGPYEQYF
TRBD2 | TRBJ2-1 | TRBV11-1 | many | TGTGCCAGCAGCCCCCGCACAGGACTAGCGGGAGATCGGAACAATGAGCAGTTCTTC | CASSPRTGLAGDRNNEQFF
TRBD2 | TRBJ2-1 | TRBV10-3 | many | TGTGCCATCAGTGCCCTAGCGGGAGGGCCATCTGAGCAGTTCTTC | CAISALAGGPSEQFF
NA | TRBJ1-1 | TRBV20-1 | many | TGCAGTGCTAGAGATGCCCGGGAGGAAGCTTTCTTT | CSARDAREEAFF
TRBD1 | TRBJ2-1 | TRBV7-9 | many | TGTGCCAGCAGCTTTGGGTCGGGACAGTACAATGAGCAGTTCTTC | CASSFGSGQYNEQFF